This T cell receptor (beta chain) was sequenced during a study of blood T cell repertoires in COVID-19. This clone was counted between two and nine times. The table came from immunoSEQ multiplex PCR; TCRdb's copy has only in-frame clones and leaves some out. The data hold some 290,000 clones, with around 85% observed a single time. The sample was peripheral blood. The clonotype was recovered from a woman aged 25-40 years with COVID-19, enrolled during active disease.

This CDR3 is CASSLEPMGGNNEQFF. The CDR3 DNA reads as TGCGCCAGCAGCTTGGAGCCCATGGGGGGAAACAATGAGCAGTTCTTC. V usage is TRBV5-1 and J usage is TRBJ2-1; D is possibly TRBD2 (6 bases). Trimming cost V 0 bases and J 5 bases, with 15 bases left between them. The CDR3 runs to 16 residues. The germline V gene has CDR1 SGHRS and CDR2 YFSETQ.